These T cell receptor beta chains were read from a single sample in a study of blood T cell repertoires in COVID-19. Using immunoSEQ multiplex PCR, the repertoire was profiled, and TCRdb retains in-frame clones only, with some absent. The repertoire includes more than 85,000 clones, 70% to 90% of them detected once, and roughly 4.2% sits in the top ten. The sample consisted of peripheral blood. These receptors were taken from a human donor with COVID-19, enrolled during active disease. The donor label of this sample is uncertain. The CDR3 runs from the conserved cysteine through the conserved F or W.

j_call	v_call	cdr3_aa
TRBJ1-1	TRBV5-1	CASSFGTGSTEAFF
TRBJ1-2	TRBV5-1	CASSPGQGYYGYTF
TRBJ2-3	TRBV5-4	CASNSPYGEGTDTQYF
TRBJ1-4	TRBV6-5	CASSRDREGKLFF
TRBJ2-3	TRBV4-2	CASGGGASTDTQYF
TRBJ2-1	TRBV12-5	CASGFDRVYNGQFF
TRBJ1-1	TRBV18	CASSPDRVLHGTEAFF
TRBJ2-3	TRBV2	CASRGLAGGADTQYF
TRBJ1-1	TRBV5-1	CASSFRDLNTEAFF
TRBJ2-3	TRBV27	CASSYVGRGLDTQYF
TRBJ2-5	TRBV5-1	CASSKAETGGSGETQYF
TRBJ1-5	TRBV4-2	CASSQGGQGNSNQPQHF
TRBJ1-5	TRBV19	CASSITSFGIQPQHF
TRBJ1-3	TRBV9	CASSASAWGLGNTIYF
TRBJ1-1	TRBV15	CATSITRGIEAFF
TRBJ2-7	TRBV27	CASSRSGGAFYEQYF
TRBJ2-1	TRBV13	CASSFLQGAYEQFF
TRBJ2-1	TRBV11-3	CASSSPLNRVYNEQFF
TRBJ2-7	TRBV19	CASKRGRGRAPWARGSYEQYF
TRBJ2-7	TRBV4-1	CASSYRTGRPYEQYF
TRBJ1-5	TRBV11-2	CASSFTPGDQPQHF
TRBJ2-7	TRBV2	CASSEGTGGAYEQYF
TRBJ2-5	TRBV5-1	CASSGGGGTQETQYF
TRBJ1-4	TRBV5-5	CASSWFRDRGPRNEKLFF
TRBJ1-2	TRBV7-2	CASSVNGHGYTF
TRBJ1-5	TRBV28	CASSIPERQPQHF
TRBJ1-1	TRBV19	CASSPVGTGNTEAFF
TRBJ2-1	TRBV6-5	CASSYGRQGWNEQFF
TRBJ1-3	TRBV9	CASSADRAGNTIYF
TRBJ2-7	TRBV4-1	CASSLGQGALDEQYF
TRBJ1-6	TRBV10-3	CAISEGANSYNSPLHF
TRBJ2-2	TRBV5-8	CASSLDQGAGELFF
TRBJ2-2	TRBV3-1/TRBV3-2	CASSQGGGQSTGELFF
TRBJ1-2	TRBV9	CASSPSNYGYTF
TRBJ1-2	TRBV15	CATSRQGGFFRNYGYTF
TRBJ1-2	TRBV28	CASSLPTGANTVRSYTF
TRBJ2-1	TRBV10-3	CAITRMVAGGPGEQFF
TRBJ2-3	TRBV9	CASSAFATSADTQYF
TRBJ2-7	TRBV11-2	CASSIEQGTWREQYF
TRBJ2-2	TRBV10-2	CASRSRQGNTGELFF
TRBJ1-1	TRBV18	CASSLTGTEEQAFF
TRBJ2-5	TRBV7-3	CASSHRGPGETQYF
TRBJ2-2	TRBV7-2	CASSSGQPTGELFF
TRBJ1-3	TRBV7-9	CASSLNAGAVDGNTIYF
TRBJ1-1	TRBV3-1/TRBV3-2	CASSFTGADTEAFF
TRBJ2-7	TRBV6-5	CASRAGGPEEQYF
TRBJ1-3	TRBV6-5	CASSPGWGAGNTIYF
TRBJ1-2	TRBV18	CASSPPGQGASGYTF
TRBJ1-1	TRBV5-8	CAPAVETEAFF
TRBJ1-2	TRBV6-5	CASSSGSSRYGYTF
TRBJ2-2	TRBV11-1	CASSLEGDNGELFF
TRBJ2-6	TRBV4-1	CASSQDPRPPGANVLTF
TRBJ1-2	TRBV5-5	CASSLAAVLQGVGYTF
TRBJ2-3	TRBV24-1	CATSDWTSGTQYF
TRBJ2-1	TRBV18	CASSPRGDNEQFF
TRBJ2-7	TRBV5-4	CASSLSGGSYEQYF
TRBJ2-7	TRBV29-1	CSVGGVTGNPSYEQYF
TRBJ2-1	TRBV28	CASSSSTGVAYNEQFF
TRBJ2-1	TRBV20-1	CSAPTSGRQIF